Below are 31 T cell receptor beta chains sequenced from a single sample in a study of OX40 agonist ivuxolimab in advanced cancers. The library was obtained by the immunoSEQ multiplex PCR assay. TCRdb retrieved this table from immuneACCESS and kept in-frame rearrangements only. Not all clones are present; in checked studies, unresolved V genes account for under half, and no reason is known for the remainder. The sample includes 98,000 or so clones, with roughly 87% observed a single time. The ten largest clones take up 0.33% of the sample. This material consisted of CD4+ or CD8+ T cells sorted from blood, taken in a trial of the OX40 agonist ivuxolimab. The receptor source for this set is an adult with an advanced solid tumor such as melanoma, head and neck, liver or kidney cancer.

The chain has TRBV5-8 and TRBJ1-2, with D possibly TRBD1 on 5 matching bases. The CDR3 has 14 amino acids. From germline, CDR1 is SGHTS and CDR2 YDEGEE. Trimming removed 1 base at V and 8 bases at J, with 15 bases between. CDR3 loop: CASSLKGFVGGYTF. CDR3 sequence (DNA): TGTGCCAGCAGCTTGAAGGGGTTTGTGGGAGGCTACACCTTC.

V is TRBV5-1 and J is TRBJ2-5, with 7 positions matching TRBD2. After removal of 1 base from V and 4 bases from J, the junction contained 1 base not matched to a gene. CDR3 size: 13 residues. Germline V gene lookup returns CDR1 SGHRS and CDR2 YFSETQ. Here the CDR3 DNA reads TGCGCCAGCAGCTTGACTAGCGCAGAGACCCAGTACTTC. Its protein is CASSLTSAETQYF.

V is TRBV7-2 and J is TRBJ2-7, with a possible D match to TRBD2 (6 bases). This CDR3 spans 14 amino acids. Germline lookup yields CDR1 SGHTA and CDR2 FQGNSA. The ends were cut back, 2 bases at V and 7 bases at J, with 15 bases in the middle. The CDR3 loop reads CASSLRERGGEQYF. The DNA for the CDR3 is TGTGCCAGCAGCTTACGCGAAAGGGGAGGAGAGCAGTACTTC.

This clone has a single count. The chain uses TRBV19 and TRBJ2-3; D possibly corresponds to TRBD1 (6 bases). Trimming stripped 3 bases from V and 2 bases from J, with 15 bases between. CDR3 length equals 16 residues. In germline, CDR1 is LNHDA, CDR2 SQIVND (reference sequence). The CDR3 bases are TGTGCCAGTAGTATGGGGACAACACTACCCACAGATACGCAGTATTTT. It is translated as CASSMGTTLPTDTQYF.

This clone was observed a single time. The chain is built from TRBV11-2 and TRBJ1-3; maybe TRBD1 (5 bases). Germline assignment: CDR1 SGHAT and CDR2 FQNNGV. The CDR3 is made up of 15 amino acids. V was cut by 1 base and J by 0 bases, with 7 bases left in between. Here the CDR3 DNA reads TGTGCCAGCAGCTTAGGGGGCGACTCTGGAAACACCATATATTTT. As protein: CASSLGGDSGNTIYF.

The chain has TRBV2 and TRBJ1-3; TRBD1 is a possible D gene (5 bases). CDR3 length: 15 amino acids. Germline CDR1 SNHLY, CDR2 FYNNEI. The ends were cut back, 3 bases at V and 0 bases at J, with 9 bases in the middle. The DNA for the CDR3 is TGTGCCAGCAGTGAGGGGCAGCGCTCTGGAAACACCATATATTTT. It codes for CASSEGQRSGNTIYF. The full variable domain, rest sourced from reference TRBV2 and TRBJ1-3, is EPEVTQTPSHQVTQMGQEVILRCVPISNHLYFYWYRQILGQKVEFLVSFYNNEISEKSEIFDDQFSVERPDGSNFTLKIRSTKLEDSAMYFCASSEGQRSGNTIYFGEGSWLTVV.

The chain joins TRBV28 to TRBJ2-7; the D is unclear. This CDR3 contains 15 residues. Germline loops: CDR1 MDHEN, CDR2 SYDVKM. The ends were cut back, 3 bases at V and 3 bases at J, with 15 bases in the middle. CDR3 nucleotides: TGTGCCAGCAGTTTCGCAGGTCAAAATGGCTACGAGCAGTACTTC. Translating it yields CASSFAGQNGYEQYF.

The chain has TRBV10-2 and TRBJ1-2; D remains unclear. CDR3 length: 13 amino acids. V was pared by 0 bases and J by 5 bases, with 7 bases between. The V gene's germline CDR1 is WSHSY and CDR2 SAAADI. The CDR3 sequence: CASSESPKYGYTF. CDR3 sequence (DNA): TGCGCCAGCAGTGAGTCACCCAAGTATGGCTACACCTTC.

The rearrangement links TRBV4-2 to TRBJ2-7; a weak D match, TRBD1 (5 bases). This CDR3 has 13 amino acids. The V and J ends lost 4 bases and 5 bases respectively, with 12 bases between them. CDR1 and CDR2 from the germline V gene are LGHNA and YNFKEQ. The CDR3 loop is CASSLPGRNEQYF. As DNA, the CDR3 is TGTGCCAGCAGCCTTCCAGGGCGCAACGAGCAGTACTTC.

This chain links TRBV11-2 with TRBJ1-2; 9 positions match TRBD1. This CDR3 contains 13 residues. Germline V gene sequence: CDR1 SGHAT, CDR2 FQNNGV. The V and J ends lost 5 bases and 4 bases, in that order; junction bases with no gene match: 2. As DNA, the CDR3 is TGTGCCAGCAGCCCGGACAGGGGCTATGGCTACACCTTC. Translated: CASSPDRGYGYTF.

This chain joins TRBV6-6 and TRBJ1-2; D is unclear. Germline CDR1 and CDR2: MNHNY and SVGAGI (reference sequence). CDR3 length: 13 residues. V lost 7 bases to trimming and J lost 4 bases, with 13 bases between them. The CDR3 DNA sequence: TGTGCCAGCACCCAGGTATCCGGCTATGGCTACACCTTC. Residues: CASTQVSGYGYTF.

The chain links TRBV5-1 to TRBJ2-1, with 9 bases matching TRBD2. Per the germline V gene, CDR1 is SGHRS and CDR2 is YFSETQ. The CDR3 runs to 20 residues. V trimming: 3 bases; J trimming: 3 bases; junction bases outside the gene matches: 19. CDR3 in DNA: TGCGCCAGCAGCTCCAAGGGGGGTGGTCGTAGCGGGAGTATCTACAATGAGCAGTTCTTC. This codes for CASSSKGGGRSGSIYNEQFF.

The chain joins TRBV4-1 to TRBJ1-1; D may be TRBD1 (5 bases). There are 17 residues in the CDR3. In germline, CDR1 is MGHRA, CDR2 YSYEKL. V was cut by 1 base and J by 3 bases, with 18 bases left in between. The CDR3 reads CASSQVKSLAGDTEAFF. The CDR3 DNA is TGCGCCAGCAGCCAAGTCAAGAGCCTCGCGGGGGACACTGAAGCTTTCTTT.

This clone was seen only once. The chain links TRBV9 to TRBJ1-2, with D tentatively TRBD1 (5 bases). V was clipped by 0 bases and J by 0 bases, with 6 bases between them. Per the germline V gene, CDR1 is SGDLS and CDR2 is YYNGEE. The CDR3 covers 14 residues. As DNA, the CDR3 is TGTGCCAGCAGCGTAGGGGGGGCTAACTATGGCTACACCTTC. It encodes CASSVGGANYGYTF.

This rearrangement joins TRBV2 to TRBJ1-4, with a weak D call TRBD1 (6 bases). V lost 4 bases, J lost 7 bases, and 13 bases lay in between. CDR3 length: 14 residues. Germline assignment: CDR1 SNHLY and CDR2 FYNNEI. The CDR3 is CASSVGGSSEKLFF. CDR3 sequence (DNA): TGTGCCAGCAGTGTAGGGGGGAGCAGTGAAAAACTGTTTTTT.

The chain has TRBV5-5 and TRBJ1-1; 9 positions agree with TRBD1. The CDR3 has 15 amino acids. The germline CDR1 and CDR2 sequences are SGHKS and YYEKEE (reference sequence). V shed 4 bases, J shed 3 bases, and the junction held 7 bases outside the gene matches. DNA of the CDR3: TGTGCCAGCAGCAAAGACAGGGGGTCAGACACTGAAGCTTTCTTT. Amino acid sequence: CASSKDRGSDTEAFF.

J is TRBJ2-7 and V is TRBV6-1; 9 bases map to TRBD2. V lost 1 base and J lost 3; bases outside the gene matches: 4. CDR1 is MNHNS, CDR2 SASEGT, per germline. CDR3 length equals 15 residues. The CDR3 region has the DNA TGTGCCAGCAGTGAAGGACTAGCGGAGAACTACGAGCAGTACTTC. This codes for CASSEGLAENYEQYF.

The genes are TRBV7-9 and TRBJ2-1; 9 bases map to TRBD2. Germline CDR1 SEHNR, CDR2 FQNEAQ (reference sequence). CDR3 length equals 16 residues. Trimming cost V 5 bases and J 1 base; bases outside gene matches: 6. CDR3 amino acids: CASSEGLAKSYNEQFF. For the CDR3, the DNA is TGTGCCAGCAGCGAGGGACTAGCTAAATCCTACAATGAGCAGTTCTTC.

The chain combines TRBV4-2 with TRBJ2-5; D is uncertain. The CDR3 has 14 amino acids. Trimming cost V 0 bases and J 3 bases, with 8 bases left between them. CDR1 LGHNA and CDR2 YNFKEQ come from the germline V gene. As DNA, the CDR3 is TGTGCCAGCAGCCAAGAGCTCCTTGAAGAGACCCAGTACTTC. As protein: CASSQELLEETQYF.

This rearrangement joins TRBV5-1 to TRBJ2-6, with D tentatively TRBD1 (6 bases). The CDR3 loop spans 18 amino acids. The V gene lost 0 bases and the J gene lost 0 bases, with 13 bases spanning the gap. Looked up from germline, CDR1 is SGHRS and CDR2 is YFSETQ. CDR3 coding DNA: TGCGCCAGCAGCTTGGCCGGGACATCTAACTCTGGGGCCAACGTCCTGACTTTC. Encoded protein: CASSLAGTSNSGANVLTF.

The chain couples TRBV7-9 to TRBJ2-3; TRBD2 matches 8 bases. Germline V gives CDR1 SEHNR, CDR2 FQNEAQ (reference sequence). V lost 1 base and J lost 0; bases outside the gene matches: 9. The CDR3 spans 18 residues. CDR3 region: CASSLEGTSTSSTDTQYF. CDR3 coding DNA: TGTGCCAGCAGCTTAGAAGGGACTAGTACATCCAGCACAGATACGCAGTATTTT.

The chain joins TRBV27 to TRBJ1-6; D not resolved. The CDR3 runs 14 residues. Germline V lookup: CDR1 MNHEY, CDR2 SMNVEV (reference sequence). The V and J ends lost 4 bases and 5 bases respectively, with 9 bases between them. CDR3 loop: CASSSPLNNSPLHF. As DNA, the CDR3 is TGTGCCAGCAGTTCTCCCCTTAATAATTCACCCCTCCACTTT.

The gene calls are TRBV4-2 and TRBJ1-4; no reliable D call. Germline V CDR1 and CDR2: LGHNA, YNFKEQ. V shed 0 bases and J shed 8 bases, with 13 bases lying between them. The CDR3 has 15 amino acids. The CDR3 DNA reads as TGTGCCAGCAGCCAAGAGCCCCGTTTTGGGGAAAAACTGTTTTTT. Protein sequence: CASSQEPRFGEKLFF.

This clone appeared a single time. V is TRBV25-1 and J is TRBJ1-4, with D possibly matching TRBD1 (6 bases). The CDR3 is 12 residues long. Per the germline V gene, CDR1 is MGHDK and CDR2 is SYGVNS. The V end lost 7 bases, the J end lost 7 bases, and 10 bases lay between the germline ends. CDR3 loop: CASTGAGEKLFF. For the CDR3, the DNA is TGTGCCAGCACGGGGGCAGGTGAAAAACTGTTTTTT.

This clone was observed once. This chain links TRBV6-1 with TRBJ2-7; weak D call: TRBD2 (6 bases). The CDR3 is made up of 16 amino acids. CDR1 is MNHNS, CDR2 SASEGT, per germline. The V gene lost 4 bases and the J gene lost 1 base, with 17 bases spanning the gap. The CDR3 spells CASSVISGGTSYEQYF. CDR3 nucleotide sequence: TGTGCCAGCAGTGTAATATCAGGAGGGACGTCCTACGAGCAGTACTTC.

The chain couples TRBV9 to TRBJ1-4; no firm D call. This CDR3 has 15 amino acids. V was clipped by 4 bases and J by 7 bases, with 17 bases between them. Germline CDR1 SGDLS, CDR2 YYNGEE. As DNA, the CDR3 is TGTGCCAGCAGCCCCCTCGTAGGTGGCGGTGAAAAACTGTTTTTT. This encodes CASSPLVGGGEKLFF. Using reference TRBV9 and TRBJ1-4 for the parts outside the CDR3, the full variable domain is DSGVTQTPKHLITATGQRVTLRCSPRSGDLSVYWYQQSLDQGLQFLIQYYNGEERAKGNILERFSAQQFPDLHSELNLSSLELGDSALYFCASSPLVGGGEKLFFGSGTQLSVL.

J is TRBJ1-5 and V is TRBV2; D unresolved. The CDR3 has 11 residues. The V and J ends lost 7 bases and 13 bases respectively, with 14 bases between them. In germline, CDR1 is SNHLY, CDR2 FYNNEI. CDR3 DNA: TGTGCCAGCACCGAGGGTACCAGGCAGCATTTT. This sequence encodes CASTEGTRQHF. Variable domain in full (rest from reference TRBV2 and TRBJ1-5): EPEVTQTPSHQVTQMGQEVILRCVPISNHLYFYWYRQILGQKVEFLVSFYNNEISEKSEIFDDQFSVERPDGSNFTLKIRSTKLEDSAMYFCASTEGTRQHFGDGTRLSIL.

The chain recombines TRBV19 with TRBJ1-5; no definite D call. This CDR3 contains 13 residues. Trimming pared 6 bases from V and 6 bases from J, leaving 12 bases between. Per germline, CDR1 LNHDA and CDR2 SQIVND (reference sequence). CDR3 loop: CASRPRGRQPQHF. The CDR3 region has the DNA TGTGCCAGTAGACCTAGAGGGCGTCAGCCCCAGCATTTT. The variable domain in full, with the rest retrieved from reference TRBV19 and TRBJ1-5, is DGGITQSPKYLFRKEGQNVTLSCEQNLNHDAMYWYRQDPGQGLRLIYYSQIVNDFQKGDIAEGYSVSREKKESFPLTVTSAQKNPTAFYLCASRPRGRQPQHFGDGTRLSIL.

The rearrangement joins TRBV7-2 to TRBJ2-1; 11 bases line up with TRBD2. With V trimmed by 5 bases and J by 2 bases, 8 bases remained unmatched. The CDR3 runs 17 residues. Germline V gene sequence: CDR1 SGHTA, CDR2 FQGNSA. Written as DNA, the CDR3 is TGTGCCAGCAGCCGACCTCTAGCGGGAGGTGCCTACAATGAGCAGTTCTTC. Its protein is CASSRPLAGGAYNEQFF.

The chain combines TRBV28 with TRBJ2-1; 8 bases match TRBD2. The CDR3 is 16 amino acids. Germline lookup yields CDR1 MDHEN and CDR2 SYDVKM. Trimming cost V 2 bases and J 5 bases; bases outside gene matches: 8. The CDR3, as DNA: TGTGCCAGCAGTTTACCGAGAGCGGGAGCGAACAATGAGCAGTTCTTC. The encoded protein is CASSLPRAGANNEQFF. The variable domain in full, with the rest retrieved from reference TRBV28 and TRBJ2-1, is DVKVTQSSRYLVKRTGEKVFLECVQDMDHENMFWYRQDPGLGLRLIYFSYDVKMKEKGDIPEGYSVSREKKERFSLILESASTNQTSMYLCASSLPRAGANNEQFFGPGTRLTVL.

The CDR3 DNA follows: TGTGCCAGCAGCTTCGGGACTAGCGGATACAATGAGCAGTTCTTC. Its protein is CASSFGTSGYNEQFF. The V call is TRBV7-9, the J call TRBJ2-1; 11 bases line up with TRBD2. Trimming at V came to 3 bases and at J to 4 bases, leaving 2 bases not matched to a gene. The CDR3 spans 15 residues. Germline values: CDR1 SEHNR, CDR2 FQNEAQ (reference sequence). Full variable domain (remainder filled in from reference TRBV7-9 and TRBJ2-1): DTGVSQNPRHKITKRGQNVTFRCDPISEHNRLYWYRQTLGQGPEFLTYFQNEAQLEKSRLLSDRFSAERPKGSFSTLEIQRTEQGDSAMYLCASSFGTSGYNEQFFGPGTRLTVL.